This is a list of T cell receptor beta chains from one sample in a study of tumor and adjacent non-tumor tissue in lung cancer. TCRdb re-derived calls from the multiplex PCR reads in MiXCR, one entry per CDR3 protein. The data show under 150,000 distinct CDR3 sequences, approximately 66% seen once. Sequencing input: lung tumor tissue. These receptors were collected from a young man with non-small cell lung cancer. The CDR3 runs from the conserved cysteine through the conserved F or W. D genes are given only for firm matches. Size tells how often a clone was seen (once, few, many) or the class of an expanded clone, and some rows leave it out.

>TRBV20-1|TRBJ2-1|TRBD2|19|NA
CSARVGTSGNDNSYNEQFF
TGCAGTGCTCGTGTTGGGACTAGCGGGAACGATAACTCCTACAATGAGCAGTTCTTC
>TRBV12-3/TRBV12-4|TRBJ2-2|TRBD2|13|NA
CASKREALGELSF
TGTGCCAGCAAACGGGAGGCCCTTGGGGAGCTGTCTTTT
>TRBV7-9|TRBJ2-5|NA|14|many
CASSHTGTQETQYF
TGTGCCAGCAGCCACACCGGGACACAAGAGACCCAGTACTTC
>TRBV11-1|TRBJ2-3|NA|16|NA
CASSSPDRGDTNTQYF
TGTGCCAGCAGCTCCCCTGATCGGGGGGACACAAATACGCAGTATTTT
>TRBV29-1|TRBJ1-2|NA|13|NA
CSISDGRMYGYTF
TGCAGCATTTCGGACGGTCGGATGTATGGCTACACCTTC
>TRBV6-1|TRBJ2-3|NA|13|NA
CASLEVGTDTRYF
TGTGCCAGCCTGGAGGTTGGTACAGATACGCGGTATTTT
>TRBV7-3|TRBJ2-2|TRBD1|16|NA
CASSPGGQGATGELFF
TGTGCCAGCAGCCCGGGCGGACAGGGTGCAACAGGGGAGCTGTTTTTT
>TRBV20-1|TRBJ2-7|TRBD2|16|NA
CSARDCTSGDAYEQYF
TGCAGTGCTAGAGACTGCACTAGCGGGGACGCCTATGAGCAGTACTTC
>TRBV5-6|TRBJ2-3|TRBD2|16|many
CASRDRIGGVIDTQYF
TGTGCCAGCAGAGACAGGATCGGGGGGGTTATAGATACGCAGTATTTT
>TRBV5-4|TRBJ2-5|TRBD2|15|NA
CASNLSGSGEQTQYF
TGTGCTAGCAACCTCTCGGGTAGCGGGGAACAGACTCAGTACTTC
>TRBV5-6|TRBJ1-1|NA|13|NA
CASSIGGVTEAFF
TGTGCCAGCAGCATTGGGGGGGTCACTGAAGCTTTCTTT
>TRBV12-3/TRBV12-4|TRBJ2-3|NA|14|NA
CANNPTGFADTQYF
TGTGCCAACAATCCGACTGGATTCGCAGATACGCAGTATTTT
>TRBV7-9|TRBJ2-1|TRBD2|17|NA
CASSSGLAGTSYNEQFF
TGTGCCAGCAGCTCGGGACTAGCGGGGACCTCCTACAATGAGCAGTTCTTC
>TRBV20-1|TRBJ1-6|TRBD1|14|many
CSARDQGAGSPLHF
TGCAGTGCTAGAGATCAGGGGGCAGGTTCACCCCTCCACTTT
>TRBV5-6|TRBJ2-7|TRBD2|15|NA
CASSFRLAGAGVQYF
TGTGCCAGCAGCTTCCGTCTAGCGGGAGCAGGCGTGCAGTACTTC
>TRBV20-1|TRBJ2-3|NA|15|NA
CSARDVRGTTDMQYF
TGCAGTGCTAGAGACGTGAGGGGGACCACAGATATGCAGTATTTT
>TRBV20-1|TRBJ2-1|TRBD2|15|NA
CSALTGTSILHEQLF
TGCAGTGCCCTGACCGGGACTAGTATTCTCCATGAGCAGTTATTC
>TRBV20-1|TRBJ2-2|NA|14|many
CSASGGSGSGELFF
TGCAGTGCTAGTGGCGGATCCGGTTCCGGGGAGCTGTTTTTT
>TRBV6-1|TRBJ2-5|TRBD2|15|NA
CASLRVAGDSGIQYF
TGTGCCAGCCTTAGAGTAGCGGGGGATTCGGGGATCCAGTACTTC